Given below is one T cell receptor beta chain in context. The data belong to a study of T-cell memory formation after mild COVID-19. At the level of the study: For the most part, TCR clusters were specific to one donor.

TCRdb reprocessed the 5' RACE reads via MiXCR and lists one record per CDR3 protein. The profile shows about 430,000 distinct CDR3 sequences, approximately 25% of them singletons. The CDR3 is made up of 15 amino acids. The V gene lost 5 bases and the J gene lost 6 bases, with 21 bases spanning the gap. The germline gives CDR1 SGHNT, CDR2 YYREEE (reference sequence). Sequencing used PBMCs or a T cell subset sorted from them (not recorded which). The TCR originated in an adult woman who had mild COVID-19 (a few samples of this study predate the infection). Cell type and time point are not known. The rearrangement joins TRBV5-4 to TRBJ2-7; D possibly uses TRBD1 or TRBD2 (6 bases each). CDR3 region: CASSTEAGGPREQYF. DNA for the CDR3: TGTGCCAGCAGTACAGAGGCCGGGGGCCCACGCGAGCAGTACTTC.